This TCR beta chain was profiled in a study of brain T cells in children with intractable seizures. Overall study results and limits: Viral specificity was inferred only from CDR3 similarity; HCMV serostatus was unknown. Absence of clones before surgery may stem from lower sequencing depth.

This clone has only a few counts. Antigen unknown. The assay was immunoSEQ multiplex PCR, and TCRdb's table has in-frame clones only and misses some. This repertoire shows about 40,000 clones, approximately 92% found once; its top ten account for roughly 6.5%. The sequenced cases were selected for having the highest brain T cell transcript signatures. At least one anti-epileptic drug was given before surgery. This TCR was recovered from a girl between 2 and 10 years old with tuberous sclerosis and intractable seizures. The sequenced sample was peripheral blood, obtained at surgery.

CDR3 sequence: CASSLGTGNTEAFF. CDR3 nucleotide sequence: TGTGCCAGCAGCTTAGGGACAGGTAACACTGAAGCTTTCTTT. The rearrangement joins TRBV7-6 to TRBJ1-1, with 7 bases matching TRBD1. This CDR3 contains 14 residues. V lost 1 base, J lost 2 bases, and 1 base stayed unmatched. CDR1 is SGHVS, CDR2 FNYEAQ, per germline.